What follows describes a single T cell receptor (beta chain). The target antigen is unknown. Sequenced by immunoSEQ multiplex PCR; TCRdb stores in-frame clones only, minus some. The profile shows approximately 2,000,000 clones, roughly 95% of them singletons. This record belongs to a study of shared clonotypes between healthy human individuals. General observations from the study: The study found lower generation probabilities in non-shared clonotypes than in those shared by all four donors.

Selected positively for CCR7 and CD45RO-negative, naive CD8 cells excluded terminally differentiated effector memory CD45RA+ cells. Per germline, CDR1 SGHDT and CDR2 YYEEEE. The V and J ends lost 4 bases and 5 bases respectively, with 21 bases between them. The CDR3 covers 16 residues. V gene TRBV5-6 combines with J gene TRBJ2-5, with D tentatively TRBD1 (5 bases). This sequence originates from a man aged 18 to 29 in good health. Some clones in this sample may be carry-over from other donors' samples. Sequenced material: naive CD8+ T cells from PBMCs. CDR3 sequence: CASSRPVEDPGETQYF. The CDR3 DNA reads TGTGCCAGCAGCCGACCCGTTGAGGACCCAGGGGAGACCCAGTACTTC.